Below, 6 T cell receptor beta chains from the same sample are listed, as sequenced in a study of shared clonotypes between healthy human individuals. Generated by immunoSEQ multiplex PCR, the TCRdb table keeps only in-frame clones and is missing some. Of approximately 500,000 clones detected, about 84% appear once; the ten largest clones hold about 13%. Material for sequencing was PBMCs. These receptors originate from a woman in her thirties or forties in good health. Some clones in this sample may be carry-over from other donors' samples.

The chain joins TRBV28 to TRBJ2-4; perhaps TRBD1 as D (6 bases). The CDR3 loop spans 17 amino acids. CDR1 and CDR2 from the germline V gene are MDHEN and SYDVKM. V was cut by 5 bases and J by 2 bases, with 19 bases left in between. The CDR3 spells CASSIRGKGMTKNIQYF. CDR3 in DNA: TGTGCCAGCAGTATCAGGGGTAAAGGTATGACCAAAAACATTCAGTACTTC.

The genes are TRBV9 and TRBJ1-3, with D possibly TRBD1 on 5 matching bases. V was shortened by 3 bases and J by 0 bases, with 22 bases between the two germline ends. From germline, CDR1 is SGDLS and CDR2 YYNGEE. The CDR3 extends over 19 amino acids. For the CDR3, the DNA is TGTGCCAGCAGCGGCCGGGAGCCGGGGGAAACGGCCTCTGGAAACACCATATATTTT. It encodes CASSGREPGETASGNTIYF.

The CDR3 DNA is TGTGCCAGCAGCCTAGGACTAGCAGAAGTCTACGAGCAGTACTTC. This codes for CASSLGLAEVYEQYF. V and J are TRBV5-4 and TRBJ2-7; 8 bases fit TRBD2. There are 15 residues in the CDR3. Germline V CDR1 and CDR2: SGHNT, YYREEE (reference sequence). Trimming removed 4 bases from V and 3 bases from J; junction bases left unmatched: 9.

The chain uses TRBV27 and TRBJ1-4; D not resolved. V was clipped by 5 bases and J by 6 bases, with 10 bases between them. This CDR3 has 13 amino acids. Germline CDR1 reads MNHEY; CDR2 reads SMNVEV (reference sequence). The CDR3 loop reads CASSVRADEKLFF. CDR3 nucleotides: TGTGCCAGCAGTGTAAGGGCGGATGAAAAACTGTTTTTT.

V is TRBV2 and J is TRBJ2-3; D remains unclear. This CDR3 is 11 amino acids long. Per the germline V gene, CDR1 is SNHLY and CDR2 is FYNNEI. V was trimmed by 6 bases and J by 6 bases, leaving 7 bases between them. The DNA of the CDR3 is TGTGCCAGCAGAGAATCGGATACGCAGTATTTT. Amino acids: CASRESDTQYF. Full variable domain (rest looked up from reference TRBV2 and TRBJ2-3): EPEVTQTPSHQVTQMGQEVILRCVPISNHLYFYWYRQILGQKVEFLVSFYNNEISEKSEIFDDQFSVERPDGSNFTLKIRSTKLEDSAMYFCASRESDTQYFGPGTRLTVL.

As concerns this clone: This probably arose from a read error, given a far larger clone one base away. The chain combines TRBV9 with TRBJ2-1; D is uncertain. V lost 3 bases to trimming and J lost 2 bases, with 12 bases between them. The CDR3 is made up of 15 amino acids. The germline V gene encodes CDR1 SGDLS and CDR2 YYNGEE. Written as DNA, the CDR3 is TGTGCCAGCAGCGCCCGGGTCAGCCCCTACAATGAGCAGTTCTTC. Translating gives CASSARVSPYNEQFF.